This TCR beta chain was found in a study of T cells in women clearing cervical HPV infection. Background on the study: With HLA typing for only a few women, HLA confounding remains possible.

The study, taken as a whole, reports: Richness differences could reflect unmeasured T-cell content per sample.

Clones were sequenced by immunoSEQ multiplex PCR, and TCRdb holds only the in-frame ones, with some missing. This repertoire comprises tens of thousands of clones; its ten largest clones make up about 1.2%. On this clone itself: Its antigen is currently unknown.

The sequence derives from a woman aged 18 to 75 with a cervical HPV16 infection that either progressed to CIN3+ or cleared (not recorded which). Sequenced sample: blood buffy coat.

CDR3 DNA, as far as it was read: TGTGCCAGTAGAATCGGGGACACCCTGCTACTCTCTGGAAACACC. As protein: CASRIGDTLLLSGNT. The entire CDR3 is CASRIGDTLLLSGNTIYF. The gene calls are TRBV19 and TRBJ1-3; D possibly corresponds to TRBD1 (6 bases). The read terminates 3 residues before the CDR3 end, so the remaining end is supplied by the germline J gene. V lost 6 bases and J 0 bases, leaving 21 bases between the germline ends. Germline V gives CDR1 LNHDA, CDR2 SQIVND (reference sequence). CDR3 length: 18 residues.